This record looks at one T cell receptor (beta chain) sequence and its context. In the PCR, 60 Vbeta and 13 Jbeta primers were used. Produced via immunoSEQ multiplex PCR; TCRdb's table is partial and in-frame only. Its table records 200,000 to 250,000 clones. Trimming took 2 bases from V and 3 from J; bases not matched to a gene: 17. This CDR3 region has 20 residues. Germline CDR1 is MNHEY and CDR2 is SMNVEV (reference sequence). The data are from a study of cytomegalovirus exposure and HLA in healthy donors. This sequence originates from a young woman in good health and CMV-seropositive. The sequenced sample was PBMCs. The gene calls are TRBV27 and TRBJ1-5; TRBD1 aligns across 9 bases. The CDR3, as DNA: TGTGCCAGCAGTTTAAAAAACCCAATGGGGACAGGGTCTAACAATCAGCCCCAGCATTTT. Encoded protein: CASSLKNPMGTGSNNQPQHF.